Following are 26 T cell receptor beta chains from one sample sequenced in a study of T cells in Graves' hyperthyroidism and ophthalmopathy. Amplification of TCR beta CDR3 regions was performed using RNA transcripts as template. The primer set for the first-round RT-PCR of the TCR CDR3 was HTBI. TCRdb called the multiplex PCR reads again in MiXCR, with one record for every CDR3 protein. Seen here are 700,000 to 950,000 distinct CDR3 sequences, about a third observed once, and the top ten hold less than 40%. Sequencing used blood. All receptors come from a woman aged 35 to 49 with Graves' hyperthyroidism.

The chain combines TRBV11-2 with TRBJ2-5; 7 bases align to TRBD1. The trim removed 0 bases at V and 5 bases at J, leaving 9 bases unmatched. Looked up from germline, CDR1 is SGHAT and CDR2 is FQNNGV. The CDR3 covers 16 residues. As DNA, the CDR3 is TGTGCCAGCAGCTTAGATCGAGGGGGCGCAGGGGAGACCCAGTACTTC. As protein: CASSLDRGGAGETQYF.

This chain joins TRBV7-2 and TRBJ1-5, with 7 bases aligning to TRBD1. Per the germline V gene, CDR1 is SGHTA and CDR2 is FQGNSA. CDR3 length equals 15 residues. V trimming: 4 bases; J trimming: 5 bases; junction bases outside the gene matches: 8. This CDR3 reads CASSSSSGGDQPQHF. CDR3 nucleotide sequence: TGTGCCAGCAGCTCATCTTCAGGGGGTGATCAGCCCCAGCATTTT.

As DNA, the CDR3 is TGCAGCACCGGACAGGGTTATGGCTACACCTTC. It translates to CSTGQGYGYTF. This rearrangement joins TRBV29-1 to TRBJ1-2; TRBD1 agrees at 8 bases. CDR1 is SQVTM and CDR2 is ANQGSEA in the germline V gene. This CDR3 contains 11 residues. Unmatched junction bases numbered 4, after V lost 8 bases and J lost 5 bases.

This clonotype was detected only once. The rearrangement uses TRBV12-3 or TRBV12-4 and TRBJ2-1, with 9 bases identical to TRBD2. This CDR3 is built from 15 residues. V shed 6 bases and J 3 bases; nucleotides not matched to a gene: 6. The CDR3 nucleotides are TGTGCCAGCAGCCAGACTAGCGGCTACTACAATGAGCAGTTCTTC. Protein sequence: CASSQTSGYYNEQFF.

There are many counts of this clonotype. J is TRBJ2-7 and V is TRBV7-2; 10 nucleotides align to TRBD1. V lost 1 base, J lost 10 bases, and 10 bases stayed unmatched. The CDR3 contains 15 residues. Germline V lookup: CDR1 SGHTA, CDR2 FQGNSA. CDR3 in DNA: TGTGCCAGCAGCTTAGACTACGGGACAGGGGTTGGTCAGTACTTC. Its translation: CASSLDYGTGVGQYF.

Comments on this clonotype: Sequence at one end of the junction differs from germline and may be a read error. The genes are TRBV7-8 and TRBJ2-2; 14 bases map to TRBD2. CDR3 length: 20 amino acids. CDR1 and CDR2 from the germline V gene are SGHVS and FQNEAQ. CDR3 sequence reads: CASSHYSGLAGDDGTGELFF. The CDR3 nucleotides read TGCGCCAGCAGCCACTACTCGGGACTAGCGGGAGATGACGGGACCGGGGAGCTGTTTTTT.

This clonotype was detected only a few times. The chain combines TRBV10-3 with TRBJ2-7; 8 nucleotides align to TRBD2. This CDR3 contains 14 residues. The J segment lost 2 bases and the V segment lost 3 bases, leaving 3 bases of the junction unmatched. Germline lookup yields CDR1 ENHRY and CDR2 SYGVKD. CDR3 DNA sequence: TGTGCCATCAGTGAACTAGCGGCGGCCTACGAGCAGTACTTC. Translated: CAISELAAAYEQYF.

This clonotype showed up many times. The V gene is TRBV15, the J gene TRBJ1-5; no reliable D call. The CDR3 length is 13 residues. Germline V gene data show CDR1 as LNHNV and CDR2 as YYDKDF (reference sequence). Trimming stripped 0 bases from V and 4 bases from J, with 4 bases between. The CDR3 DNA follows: TGTGCCACCAGCAGAGAAGGAAATCAGCCCCAGCATTTT. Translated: CATSREGNQPQHF.

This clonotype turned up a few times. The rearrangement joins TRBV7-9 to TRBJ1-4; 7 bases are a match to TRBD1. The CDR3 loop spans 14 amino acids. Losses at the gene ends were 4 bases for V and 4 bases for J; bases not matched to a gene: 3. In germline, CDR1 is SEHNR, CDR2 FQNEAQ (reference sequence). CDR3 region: CASSYGTDNEKLFF. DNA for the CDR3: TGTGCCAGCAGCTACGGGACAGATAATGAAAAACTGTTTTTT.

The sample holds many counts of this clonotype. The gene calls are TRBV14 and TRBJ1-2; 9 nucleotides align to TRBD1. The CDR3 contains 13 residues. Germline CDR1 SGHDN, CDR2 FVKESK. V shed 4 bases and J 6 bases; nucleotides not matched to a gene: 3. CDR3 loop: CASSLTGGHGYTF. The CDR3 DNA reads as TGTGCCAGCAGCCTTACAGGGGGCCATGGCTACACCTTC.

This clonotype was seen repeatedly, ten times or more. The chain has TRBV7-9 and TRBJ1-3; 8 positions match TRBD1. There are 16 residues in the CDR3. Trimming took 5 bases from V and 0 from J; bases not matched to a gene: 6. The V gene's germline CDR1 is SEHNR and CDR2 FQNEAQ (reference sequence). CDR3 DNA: TGTGCCAGCAGCGGACGGACAGGGCGCTCTGGAAACACCATATATTTT. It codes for CASSGRTGRSGNTIYF.

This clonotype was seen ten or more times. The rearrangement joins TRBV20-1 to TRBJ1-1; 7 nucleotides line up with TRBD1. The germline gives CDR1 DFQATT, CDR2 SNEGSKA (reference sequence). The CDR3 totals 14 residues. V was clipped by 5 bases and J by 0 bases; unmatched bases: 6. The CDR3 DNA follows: TGCAGTGCTCGGACAGGTCACATGAACACTGAAGCTTTCTTT. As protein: CSARTGHMNTEAFF.

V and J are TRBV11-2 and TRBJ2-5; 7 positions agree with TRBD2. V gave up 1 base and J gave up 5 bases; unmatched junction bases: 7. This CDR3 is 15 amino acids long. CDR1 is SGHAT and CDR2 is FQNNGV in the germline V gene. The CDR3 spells CASSLGLAVWETQYF. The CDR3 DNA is TGTGCCAGCAGCTTAGGACTAGCAGTCTGGGAGACCCAGTACTTC.

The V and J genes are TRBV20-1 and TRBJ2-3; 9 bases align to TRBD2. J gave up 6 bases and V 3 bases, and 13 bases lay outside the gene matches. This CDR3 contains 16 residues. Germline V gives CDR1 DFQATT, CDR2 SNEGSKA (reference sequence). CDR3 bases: TGCAGTGCTAGTGGCCTTGTGGCTAGCGGGGAGGATACGCAGTATTTT. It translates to CSASGLVASGEDTQYF.

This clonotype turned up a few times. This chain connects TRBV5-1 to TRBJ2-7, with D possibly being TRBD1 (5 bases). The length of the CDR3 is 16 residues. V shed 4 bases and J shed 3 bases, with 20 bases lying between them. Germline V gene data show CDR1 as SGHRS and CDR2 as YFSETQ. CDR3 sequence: CASSQDDQTGFYEQYF. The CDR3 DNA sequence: TGCGCCAGCAGCCAAGACGATCAAACAGGCTTCTACGAGCAGTACTTC.

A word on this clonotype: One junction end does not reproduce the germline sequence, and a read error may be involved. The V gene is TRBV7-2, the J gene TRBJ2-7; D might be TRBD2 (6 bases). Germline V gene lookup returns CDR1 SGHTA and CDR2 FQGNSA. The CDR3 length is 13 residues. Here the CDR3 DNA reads TGTGCCAGCAGCTTGGAGGGTGCCTACAAGCAGTACTTC. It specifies CASSLEGAYKQYF.

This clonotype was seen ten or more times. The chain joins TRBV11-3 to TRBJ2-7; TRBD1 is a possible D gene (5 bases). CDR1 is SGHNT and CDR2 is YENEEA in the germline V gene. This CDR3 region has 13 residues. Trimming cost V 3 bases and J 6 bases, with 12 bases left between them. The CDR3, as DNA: TGTGCCAGCAGCTTGGTCTCTGGGGCCGAGCAGTACTTC. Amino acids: CASSLVSGAEQYF.

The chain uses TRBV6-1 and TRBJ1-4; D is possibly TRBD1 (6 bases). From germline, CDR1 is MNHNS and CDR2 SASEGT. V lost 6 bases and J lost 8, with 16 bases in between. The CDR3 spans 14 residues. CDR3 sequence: CASSGGQGREKLFF. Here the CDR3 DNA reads TGTGCCAGCAGCGGGGGGCAGGGTAGGGAAAAACTGTTTTTT.

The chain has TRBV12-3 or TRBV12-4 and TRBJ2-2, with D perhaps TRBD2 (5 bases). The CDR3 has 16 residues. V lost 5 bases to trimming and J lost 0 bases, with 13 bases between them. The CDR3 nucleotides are TGTGCCAGCAGTATACCTAGAGGGTCGAACACCGGGGAGCTGTTTTTT. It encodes CASSIPRGSNTGELFF.

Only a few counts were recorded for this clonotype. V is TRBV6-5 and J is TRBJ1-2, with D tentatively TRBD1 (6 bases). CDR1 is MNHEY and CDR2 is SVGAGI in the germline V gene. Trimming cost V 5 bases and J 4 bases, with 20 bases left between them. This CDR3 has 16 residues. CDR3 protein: CASSEKRGFGFYGYTF. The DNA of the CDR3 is TGTGCCAGCAGTGAAAAAAGGGGGTTTGGCTTCTATGGCTACACCTTC.

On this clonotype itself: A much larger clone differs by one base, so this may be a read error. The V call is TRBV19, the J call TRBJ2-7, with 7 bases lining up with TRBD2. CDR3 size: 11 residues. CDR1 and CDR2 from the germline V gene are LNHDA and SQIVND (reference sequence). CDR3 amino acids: CANSRGLVKYF. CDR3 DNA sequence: TGTGCCAATAGTAGAGGACTAGTAAAGTACTTC.

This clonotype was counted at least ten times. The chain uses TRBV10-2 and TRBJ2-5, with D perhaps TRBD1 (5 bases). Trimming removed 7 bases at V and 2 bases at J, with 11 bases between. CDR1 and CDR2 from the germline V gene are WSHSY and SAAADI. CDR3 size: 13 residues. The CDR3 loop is CASTRQRQETQYF. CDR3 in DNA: TGCGCCAGCACTCGACAGAGACAAGAGACCCAGTACTTC.

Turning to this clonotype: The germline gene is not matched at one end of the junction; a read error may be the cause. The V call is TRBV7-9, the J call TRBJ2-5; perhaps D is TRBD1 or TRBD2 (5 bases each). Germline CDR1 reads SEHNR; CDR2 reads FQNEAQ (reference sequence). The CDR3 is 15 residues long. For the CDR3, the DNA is TGTGCTAGCACCCCCGGGACGGAAAGAGGAAAGACCCAGTACTTC. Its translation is CASTPGTERGKTQYF.

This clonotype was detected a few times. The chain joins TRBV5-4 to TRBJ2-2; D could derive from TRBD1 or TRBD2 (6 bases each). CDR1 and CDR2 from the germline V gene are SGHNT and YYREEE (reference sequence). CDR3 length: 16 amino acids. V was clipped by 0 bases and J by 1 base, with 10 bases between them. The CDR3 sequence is CASSLAGGRNTGELFF. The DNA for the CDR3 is TGTGCCAGCAGCTTGGCCGGGGGCAGGAACACCGGGGAGCTGTTTTTT. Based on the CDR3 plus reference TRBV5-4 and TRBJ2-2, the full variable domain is ETGVTQSPTHLIKTRGQQVTLRCSSQSGHNTVSWYQQALGQGPQFIFQYYREEENGRGNFPPRFSGLQFPNYSSELNVNALELDDSALYLCASSLAGGRNTGELFFGEGSRLTVL.

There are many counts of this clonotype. This CDR3 reads CASSSWGTRYF. The CDR3 DNA is TGTGCCAGCAGCTCGTGGGGAACCCGGTACTTC. The V gene is TRBV7-2, the J gene TRBJ2-7; D remains unclear. CDR1 and CDR2 (germline): SGHTA, FQGNSA. The CDR3 sequence is 11 residues long. The V end was cut by 4 bases, the J end by 12 bases, with 13 bases between.

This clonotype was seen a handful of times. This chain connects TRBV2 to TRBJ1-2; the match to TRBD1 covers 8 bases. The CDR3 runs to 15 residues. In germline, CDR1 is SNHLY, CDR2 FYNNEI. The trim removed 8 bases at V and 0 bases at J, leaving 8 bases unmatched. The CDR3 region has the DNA TGTGCCAGCGGACAGGGCCCGGCTACTAACTATGGCTACACCTTC. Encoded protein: CASGQGPATNYGYTF. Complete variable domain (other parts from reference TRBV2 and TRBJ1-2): EPEVTQTPSHQVTQMGQEVILRCVPISNHLYFYWYRQILGQKVEFLVSFYNNEISEKSEIFDDQFSVERPDGSNFTLKIRSTKLEDSAMYFCASGQGPATNYGYTFGSGTRLTVV.